This TCR beta chain appears in the sequencing data of a study of beta chain features in type 1 diabetes. Study-level findings and limits: For Type 1 diabetes patients, all four CD4+ subsets carried TCRB CDR3s that were moderately but significantly shorter. Fewer junction insertions and more nucleotide deletions appeared in type 1 diabetes patients.

The CDR3 consists of 16 residues. Germline V gene lookup returns CDR1 SGDLS and CDR2 YYNGEE. The V gene end was trimmed by 3 bases and the J gene end by 4 bases; junction bases not matched to a gene: 11. Concerning this clone itself: Its target is not known.

Of the isolated RNA, all was reverse transcribed, and so the sequenced material was expressed TCRB transcripts. Data came from immunoSEQ multiplex PCR; TCRdb stores just in-frame clones and leaves some out. The sample holds 150,000 or so clones, almost 65% seen once. The chain joins TRBV9 to TRBJ2-5; 8 bases agree with TRBD1. The sequence came from a man aged 25 to 45 with type 1 diabetes. Sequenced material: naive CD4+ T cells from blood. CDR3 amino acids: CASSGGQGASLETQYF. The CDR3 DNA reads TGTGCCAGCAGCGGTGGGCAGGGGGCGTCTTTAGAGACCCAGTACTTC.